These T cell receptor beta chains were read from a single sample in a study of T cell changes during pregnancy in multiple sclerosis. The table came from immunoSEQ multiplex PCR; TCRdb's copy has only in-frame clones and leaves some out. The sample records around 70,000 clones, roughly nine tenths being singletons. The sequencing here drew on peripheral blood, taken in the first trimester of pregnancy. The receptor source for this set is a female donor in good health, enrolled as a control in a pregnancy study. CDR3s include the opening cysteine and the closing phenylalanine or tryptophan. D genes are given only for firm matches. For some rows the clone size is stated as once, few or many, or as a class when expanded; others skip it.

.,TRBV29-1,TRBD2,TRBJ2-5,TGCAGCGTTGTTTCTAGCGGGCCCCAAGAGACCCAGTACTTC,CSVVSSGPQETQYF
.,TRBV5-5,.,TRBJ1-5,TGTGCCAGCAGCTTGCTCAGGAGCAATCAGCCCCAGCATTTT,CASSLLRSNQPQHF
.,TRBV5-1,.,TRBJ2-7,TGCGCCAGCAGTAAGGACAGCTTTGGGCTCGTCCTAACCTACGAGCAGTACTTC,CASSKDSFGLVLTYEQYF
.,TRBV15,TRBD2,TRBJ2-1,TGTGCCACCAGCAAACCCACTAGCGGGAGGGGCGATGAGCAGTTCTTC,CATSKPTSGRGDEQFF
.,TRBV27,TRBD2,TRBJ2-3,TGTGCCAGCAGTCGTCAGCGGGGGGCGGCAGATACGCAGTATTTT,CASSRQRGAADTQYF
.,TRBV5-1,TRBD2,TRBJ2-5,TGCGCCAGCAGCGCAGGACTAGCGGGAAACCAAGAGACCCAGTACTTC,CASSAGLAGNQETQYF
.,TRBV6-7,.,TRBJ1-4,TGTGCCAGCAGTTGGGGGGGACGGCCAACTAATGAAAAACTGTTTTTT,CASSWGGRPTNEKLFF
once,TRBV5-6,.,TRBJ2-6,TGTGCCAGCAGCTTGGCGGGGGATGGGGCCAACGTCCTGACTTTC,CASSLAGDGANVLTF
.,TRBV28,.,TRBJ2-3,TGTGCCAGCAGTCCCGCGGCGGGATCCACAGATACGCAGTATTTT,CASSPAAGSTDTQYF
.,TRBV7-9,TRBD2,TRBJ2-7,TGTGCCAGCAGCTTAGAGGGCGGGGGGGCTTACGAGCAGTACTTC,CASSLEGGGAYEQYF
once,TRBV29-1,TRBD2,TRBJ2-3,TGCAGCGTGGCTGGACTAGCGGGAGTCGAGACAGATACGCAGTATTTT,CSVAGLAGVETDTQYF
.,TRBV5-4,TRBD2,TRBJ2-3,TGTGCCAGCTCGAGCGGGGGAGGAGGAAATACGCAGTATTTT,CASSSGGGGNTQYF
.,TRBV6-5,.,TRBJ1-1,TGTGCCAGCAGCCTCGGAGGGGTGAGCACTGAAGCTTTCTTT,CASSLGGVSTEAFF
.,TRBV5-1,.,TRBJ1-4,TGCGCCAGCAGCTTGGACTTCCGGGTGGGGGGAGAAAAACTGTTTTTT,CASSLDFRVGGEKLFF
once,TRBV7-9,.,TRBJ2-2,TGTGCCAGCAGCTTAAGAGGATTGGAAACCGGGGAGCTGTTTTTT,CASSLRGLETGELFF
.,TRBV19,.,TRBJ2-1,TGTGCCAGTAGTATAGGCACTGATTCCTACAATGAGCAGTTCTTC,CASSIGTDSYNEQFF